This T cell receptor beta chain was retrieved from a study of beta chain features in type 1 diabetes. A note on this clone: Its antigen is still unknown.

Cells sorted by CD45RO/CCR7/CD25/CD127/CD95/CD27 comprised CD4+ naive, central memory, regulatory and stem cell-like memory cells. Overall study findings and caveats: Within each of all four CD4+ subsets, Type 1 diabetes patients had TCRB CDR3s that were moderately but significantly shorter.

The length of the CDR3 is 11 residues. V shed 3 bases and J shed 13 bases, with 16 bases lying between them. Per the germline V gene, CDR1 is SQVTM and CDR2 is ANQGSEA. Reverse transcription of all isolated RNA meant that expressed TCRB transcripts were sequenced. It was found that naive, central memory and regulatory T cell samples averaged about 3.4 million reads. Some clones are missing from TCRdb's copy, which holds only in-frame ones; the method was immunoSEQ multiplex PCR. The sample lists some 150,000 clones, about 13% seen once, with roughly 1.4% in the top ten. This TCR derives from a man aged 18 to 35 with type 1 diabetes. Sequenced: central memory CD4+ T cells from blood. The gene calls are TRBV29-1 and TRBJ2-7; D remains unclear. DNA of the CDR3: TGCAGCGTTGACCGGCGGAGTAACTCCTACTTC. Translation gives CSVDRRSNSYF.